This T cell receptor (beta chain) emerged from a study of human T cells and chemical hapten exposure. Study as a whole: TCR yields per sample varied, mainly owing to small pooled library volume differences.

This clonotype has more than one count but fewer than ten. Documented time point: healthy volunteer bleed at 6 weeks. Total RNA was isolated from whole blood that had not been fractionated. Single cDNA molecules in the library carried unique molecular identifiers attached during preparation. Via MiXCR, TCRdb re-called the RACE reads, giving one row per CDR3 protein. The sample consists of about 80,000 distinct CDR3 sequences, about 8.6% of them appearing once. Trimming took off 4 bases at V and 0 bases at J, with 8 bases between the two ends. Germline V gene sequence: CDR1 SQVTM, CDR2 ANQGSEA. The length of the CDR3 is 13 residues.

The sample was whole blood. The source is a female donor in good health. Some clones in this sample may be carry-over from other donors' samples. The rearrangement joins TRBV29-1 to TRBJ2-3; D is perhaps TRBD2 (5 bases). Here the CDR3 reads CSVVSGSTDTQYF. The CDR3 DNA reads as TGCAGCGTTGTAAGCGGTAGCACAGATACGCAGTATTTT.